The rows below give T cell receptor beta chains drawn from one sample of a study of cytomegalovirus exposure and HLA in healthy donors. Sequencing used immunoSEQ multiplex PCR; TCRdb keeps in-frame clones, though not all of them. The table records over 90,000 clones, approximately 79% of them present only once. Sequenced input: PBMCs. The source of these receptors is a man aged 50 to 59 in good health and CMV-seropositive. The CDR3 runs from the conserved cysteine through the conserved F or W. The D gene is left open where the match is weak.

J,D,V,CDR3
TRBJ2-7,-,TRBV7-8,CASSPWAGPYEQYF
TRBJ2-1,TRBD2,TRBV5-3,CARSLASRTSGIPHNEQFF
TRBJ2-1,-,TRBV10-2,CASKEAVGDYNEQFF
TRBJ2-3,TRBD2,TRBV30,CATESPSGTDTQYF
TRBJ1-1,TRBD1,TRBV14,CASSQAGTGGFLEAFF
TRBJ1-1,-,TRBV7-9,CASSLKGVEAFF
TRBJ2-5,TRBD2,TRBV6-5,CASGRESQETQYF
TRBJ2-7,TRBD2,TRBV7-9,CSSSLMGGGLAVYEQYF
TRBJ2-3,-,TRBV5-1,CASSPRASTDTQYF
TRBJ2-3,-,TRBV19,CASSALRGDTQYF
TRBJ2-5,TRBD1,TRBV28,CASSQGTGLGSVMETQYF
TRBJ2-5,-,TRBV5-1,CASNSMGAGETQYF
TRBJ2-7,-,TRBV5-1,CASSFWTRRSYEQYF
TRBJ2-7,TRBD2,TRBV6-5,CASSPGLAGAYEQYF
TRBJ2-7,TRBD2,TRBV9,CASSIGLAGYEQYF
TRBJ2-5,TRBD2,TRBV9,CASSVVGSSGKETQYF
TRBJ2-7,-,TRBV27,CASSLSIGTSLNSLKQYF
TRBJ2-7,TRBD2,TRBV6-5,CASSYGRRERSYEQYF
TRBJ2-7,TRBD2,TRBV5-4,CASSLVLAGGVEQYF
TRBJ2-1,-,TRBV6-6,CASGRDRYNEQFF
TRBJ2-3,-,TRBV7-3,CASSPTPVAATDTQYF
TRBJ1-1,-,TRBV6-6,CASRKGELGTEAFF
TRBJ1-5,-,TRBV4-3,CASSQEAQSNQPQHF
TRBJ2-3,TRBD2,TRBV6-1,CASSAAGEGDTQYF
TRBJ1-1,-,TRBV5-6,CASSLNSLTEAFF
TRBJ2-1,TRBD2,TRBV9,CASSPHSGTSAYNEQFF
TRBJ2-7,TRBD2,TRBV6-6,CASRAGTSGSYEQYF
TRBJ2-2,-,TRBV6-1,CASSDPPAGTGELFF
TRBJ2-7,-,TRBV5-4,CASRRWASSEQYF
TRBJ2-7,TRBD2,TRBV7-6,CASSSRTSGFYEQYF
TRBJ2-1,TRBD2,TRBV7-3,CASSLGLAENNEQFF
TRBJ2-3,TRBD2,TRBV5-1,CASRTAGEYTDTQYF
TRBJ1-1,-,TRBV6-6,CASSLGFTGGNTEAFF
TRBJ2-2,-,TRBV19,CASSISRGTGELFF
TRBJ1-3,-,TRBV4-2,CASSQDRGSGNTIYF
TRBJ1-2,-,TRBV6-1,CASSEVWAMGYTF
TRBJ2-2,TRBD1,TRBV6-5,CASSYSGQPNRELFF
TRBJ1-1,-,TRBV18,CASSPSGRLTEAFF
TRBJ2-1,-,TRBV2,CATQGGGDEQFF
TRBJ2-5,TRBD1,TRBV7-7,CASSLGQGQETQYF
TRBJ2-3,-,TRBV7-2,CASSFSGGTGSGDTQYF
TRBJ1-1,TRBD1,TRBV12-5,CASGLGQGLAFF
TRBJ2-5,TRBD2,TRBV7-9,CASSFWTSPCQETQYF
TRBJ1-1,-,TRBV6-1,CASSDHKNTEAFF
TRBJ1-5,-,TRBV2,CASSVNANSNQPQHF
TRBJ2-1,-,TRBV21-1,CASSKWTSDNYNEQFF
TRBJ2-5,TRBD1,TRBV6-5,CASSYSQGLGETQYF
TRBJ1-4,TRBD1,TRBV15,CATSRGQETNEKLFF
TRBJ1-1,-,TRBV2,CASSEQGVLNTEAFF
TRBJ2-7,TRBD2,TRBV28,CASSAPGLAEGGYEQYF
TRBJ2-7,TRBD1,TRBV5-4,CASSPFGLEGTGPYEQYF
TRBJ2-7,-,TRBV11-3,CASSGQSYEQYF
TRBJ1-2,TRBD1,TRBV19,CASKPLFRTGFNYGYTF